The 30 T cell receptor beta chains given below trace back to one sample, sequenced in a study of T cell responses to AZD1222 COVID-19 vaccine (dated by TCRdb to the early 2020s). The time point label for this specimen denotes: baseline before first vaccination. Library generation was performed with the immunoSEQ multiplex PCR assay. The table comes from immuneACCESS by way of TCRdb, which keeps in-frame sequences with V and J called. Part of the clones is missing from these tables; in studies checked, under half for an unresolved V gene and the rest for unknown reasons. This sample gives around 110,000 clones in total; 90% to 95% of them show up just once. The ten most abundant clones make up around 20% of the sample. The specimen was peripheral blood, collected on day 0 of AZD1222 vaccination. The receptor set was obtained from an adult in good health.

The chain links TRBV5-4 to TRBJ2-3; 8 bases are shared with TRBD2. Trimming cost V 2 bases and J 3 bases; bases outside gene matches: 2. The CDR3 runs 14 residues. Per germline, CDR1 SGHNT and CDR2 YYREEE (reference sequence). The CDR3 nucleotides read TGTGCCAGCAGCTTACGCGGGGGGACAGATACGCAGTATTTT. Residues: CASSLRGGTDTQYF.

The sample holds one count of this clone. The chain combines TRBV7-9 with TRBJ1-1, with D tentatively TRBD1 (5 bases). CDR3 length: 15 residues. Trimming pared 4 bases from V and 2 bases from J, leaving 14 bases between. CDR1 is SEHNR and CDR2 is FQNEAQ in the germline V gene (reference sequence). Here the CDR3 reads CASSSRGRGNTEAFF. The CDR3 nucleotides read TGTGCCAGCAGCTCCCGCGGGAGGGGAAACACTGAAGCTTTCTTT.

The CDR3 DNA reads TGTGCCAGCAGCTTAGACTCGCGCAGGGTTGGGAATTCACCCCTCCACTTT. Protein sequence: CASSLDSRRVGNSPLHF. The chain is built from TRBV11-3 and TRBJ1-6, with D maybe TRBD1 (5 bases). V lost 0 bases, J lost 7 bases, and 16 bases lay in between. The CDR3 loop spans 17 amino acids. In germline, CDR1 is SGHNT, CDR2 YENEEA.

The chain uses TRBV4-3 and TRBJ1-2; tentative D call: TRBD1 (5 bases). The V gene lost 1 base and the J gene lost 2 bases, with 14 bases spanning the gap. The length of the CDR3 is 16 residues. CDR1 and CDR2 from the germline V gene are LGHNA and YSLEER. CDR3 sequence: CASSQAAGTRNYGYTF. The CDR3 region has the DNA TGCGCCAGCAGCCAAGCGGCCGGGACTCGCAACTATGGCTACACCTTC.

This chain links TRBV5-1 with TRBJ1-2; D gene ambiguous. Trimming shortened V by 0 bases and J by 1 base, and 7 bases separated the two germline ends. CDR1 is SGHRS, CDR2 YFSETQ, per germline. CDR3 size: 14 residues. This chain's CDR3 is CASSLASINYGYTF. Here the CDR3 DNA reads TGCGCCAGCAGCTTGGCGTCGATTAACTATGGCTACACCTTC.

V gene TRBV7-2 combines with J gene TRBJ1-2; 8 bases fit TRBD1. This CDR3 has 16 residues. V gave up 0 bases and J gave up 8 bases; unmatched junction bases: 11. In germline, CDR1 is SGHTA, CDR2 FQGNSA. CDR3 bases: TGTGCCAGCAGCTTAGCGTTGGCAGGGGGCGTACAGGGCTACACCTTC. Translating it yields CASSLALAGGVQGYTF.

The chain carries TRBV4-1 and TRBJ1-4, with D perhaps TRBD1 (5 bases). The V and J ends lost 2 bases and 4 bases respectively, with 8 bases between them. This CDR3 has 14 residues. CDR1 MGHRA and CDR2 YSYEKL come from the germline V gene. CDR3 amino acids: CASSQTGINEKLFF. The CDR3 DNA reads TGCGCCAGCAGCCAAACAGGAATTAATGAAAAACTGTTTTTT.

The V gene is TRBV11-3, the J gene TRBJ2-1; D may be TRBD1 (5 bases). Trimming stripped 0 bases from V and 4 bases from J, with 7 bases between. The germline V gene has CDR1 SGHNT and CDR2 YENEEA. The CDR3 contains 14 residues. CDR3 sequence reads: CASSLEQEYNEQFF. The CDR3 DNA is TGTGCCAGCAGCTTAGAACAGGAGTACAATGAGCAGTTCTTC.

The rearrangement uses TRBV5-6 and TRBJ1-5; D remains ambiguous. This CDR3 region has 14 residues. CDR1 SGHDT and CDR2 YYEEEE come from the germline V gene. The germline V and J ends were trimmed by 4 bases and 4 bases, with 12 bases remaining between them. The CDR3 DNA follows: TGTGCCAGCAGCCGTAATTTGGCGAATCAGCCCCAGCATTTT. The encoded protein is CASSRNLANQPQHF. The variable domain in full, completed from reference TRBV5-6 and TRBJ1-5, reads DAGVTQSPTHLIKTRGQQVTLRCSPKSGHDTVSWYQQALGQGPQFIFQYYEEEERQRGNFPDRFSGHQFPNYSSELNVNALLLGDSALYLCASSRNLANQPQHFGDGTRLSIL.

The table lists this clone with a count of one. This chain joins TRBV19 and TRBJ1-5, with a possible D match to TRBD1 (6 bases). The V gene lost 3 bases and the J gene lost 5 bases, with 14 bases spanning the gap. CDR1 is LNHDA, CDR2 SQIVND, per germline (reference sequence). The length of the CDR3 is 15 residues. CDR3 residues: CASSIEGAGDQPQHF. DNA for the CDR3: TGTGCCAGTAGTATCGAAGGCGCAGGGGATCAGCCCCAGCATTTT.

The chain employs TRBV4-2 and TRBJ2-7; no definite D call. The germline V gene encodes CDR1 LGHNA and CDR2 YNFKEQ. V gave up 0 bases and J gave up 2 bases, with 5 bases separating them. The CDR3 is 13 residues long. The CDR3 reads CASSQETTYEQYF. CDR3 nucleotide sequence: TGTGCCAGCAGCCAAGAGACAACCTACGAGCAGTACTTC.

This chain connects TRBV9 to TRBJ2-6, with D possibly TRBD1 on 6 matching bases. Germline V CDR1 and CDR2: SGDLS, YYNGEE. The CDR3 has 18 amino acids. V gave up 3 bases and J gave up 1 base, with 17 bases separating them. The CDR3 reads CASSDSPGEGSGANVLTF. For the CDR3, the DNA is TGTGCCAGCAGCGATTCTCCAGGGGAAGGATCTGGGGCCAACGTCCTGACTTTC.

The V gene is TRBV5-4, the J gene TRBJ2-2, with 9 bases matching TRBD2. The CDR3 is 15 amino acids. V lost 2 bases and J lost 5; bases outside the gene matches: 4. Germline CDR1 is SGHNT and CDR2 is YYREEE (reference sequence). The CDR3, as DNA: TGTGCCAGCAGCTTTCGAGCGGGGGGTACCGGGGAGCTGTTTTTT. This encodes CASSFRAGGTGELFF.

This rearrangement joins TRBV7-6 to TRBJ2-2; 9 bases fit TRBD2. The CDR3 runs 16 residues. With 6 bases clipped from V and 6 bases from J, the junction kept 11 bases outside the gene matches. The V gene's germline CDR1 is SGHVS and CDR2 FNYEAQ. The CDR3 coding sequence is TGTGCCAGCAGGCAACCCGCGGGGGGGCGGCCCGGGGAGCTGTTTTTT. It codes for CASRQPAGGRPGELFF. Supplemented by reference TRBV7-6 and TRBJ2-2, the full variable domain reads GAGVSQSPRYKVTKRGQDVALRCDPISGHVSLYWYRQALGQGPEFLTYFNYEAQQDKSGLPNDRFSAERPEGSISTLTIQRTEQRDSAMYRCASRQPAGGRPGELFFGEGSRLTVL.

This chain links TRBV9 with TRBJ2-3, with 7 nucleotides matching TRBD2. This CDR3 has 18 residues. The V gene end was trimmed by 4 bases and the J gene end by 4 bases; junction bases not matched to a gene: 18. The germline V gene encodes CDR1 SGDLS and CDR2 YYNGEE. The CDR3 here is CASSYQAGTRVFADTQYF. The DNA for the CDR3 is TGTGCCAGCAGCTATCAAGCGGGGACGAGGGTATTTGCAGATACGCAGTATTTT. Supplemented by reference TRBV9 and TRBJ2-3, the full variable domain reads DSGVTQTPKHLITATGQRVTLRCSPRSGDLSVYWYQQSLDQGLQFLIQYYNGEERAKGNILERFSAQQFPDLHSELNLSSLELGDSALYFCASSYQAGTRVFADTQYFGPGTRLTVL.

The CDR3 nucleotides read TGCGCCAGCAGCTGGAGAAACAGTGATGAAGCTTTCTTT. Encoded protein: CASSWRNSDEAFF. This chain joins TRBV5-1 and TRBJ1-1, with D unresolved. Per germline, CDR1 SGHRS and CDR2 YFSETQ. The V and J ends lost 3 bases and 7 bases respectively, with 13 bases between them. This CDR3 has 13 residues.

The gene calls are TRBV7-2 and TRBJ1-1, with D hard to call. V lost 1 base, J lost 12 bases, and 12 bases lay in between. This CDR3 comprises 12 residues. Germline-derived CDR1 and CDR2 are SGHTA and FQGNSA. CDR3 sequence reads: CASSLVGLEPFF. DNA for the CDR3: TGTGCCAGCAGCTTAGTCGGGCTGGAGCCTTTCTTT.

This sequence joins TRBV3-1 (or the pseudogene TRBV3-2) and TRBJ2-7; the match to TRBD1 covers 7 bases. This CDR3 is built from 15 residues. Germline CDR1 is LGHDT and CDR2 is YNNKEL (reference sequence). Germline trimming cut 4 bases from V and 3 bases from J; bases unmatched to any gene: 9. CDR3 sequence reads: CASSLSTGSSYEQYF. CDR3 DNA sequence: TGTGCCAGCAGCCTTTCGACAGGGTCGAGCTACGAGCAGTACTTC.

The CDR3 is CASSRDRGNYGYTF. Here the CDR3 DNA reads TGTGCCAGCAGCAGGGACAGGGGAAACTATGGCTACACCTTC. The rearrangement links TRBV6-5 to TRBJ1-2; 10 bases fit TRBD1. Germline loops: CDR1 MNHEY, CDR2 SVGAGI. V was clipped by 6 bases and J by 2 bases; unmatched bases: 3. This CDR3 is built from 14 residues.

The chain joins TRBV4-1 to TRBJ2-7; TRBD2 aligns across 7 bases. This CDR3 is 16 amino acids long. The trim removed 1 base at V and 2 bases at J, leaving 8 bases unmatched. Germline V gene sequence: CDR1 MGHRA, CDR2 YSYEKL. In DNA, the CDR3 is TGCGCCAGCAGCCAAGTAAGCGGCGGGGGTACCTACGAGCAGTACTTC. The encoded protein is CASSQVSGGGTYEQYF.

The chain carries TRBV9 and TRBJ1-3; D is undetermined. This CDR3 contains 16 residues. Germline V gives CDR1 SGDLS, CDR2 YYNGEE. V was trimmed by 0 bases and J by 0 bases, leaving 10 bases between them. The chain's CDR3 is CASSVDNGVSGNTIYF. Here the CDR3 DNA reads TGTGCCAGCAGCGTAGATAACGGCGTCTCTGGAAACACCATATATTTT.

This chain's CDR3 is CASSFGTGLSEKLFF. The CDR3 bases are TGTGCCAGCAGCTTCGGGACAGGGTTGAGTGAAAAACTGTTTTTT. The V gene is TRBV11-2, the J gene TRBJ1-4; 9 bases agree with TRBD1. Per the germline V gene, CDR1 is SGHAT and CDR2 is FQNNGV. V gave up 3 bases and J gave up 7 bases; unmatched junction bases: 6. This CDR3 is built from 15 residues.

CDR3 amino acids: CASSPGTYEQYF. The CDR3 DNA reads TGTGCCAGCAGCCCCGGGACCTACGAGCAGTACTTC. The chain has TRBV13 and TRBJ2-7, with D perhaps TRBD2 (5 bases). The germline V gene has CDR1 PRHDT and CDR2 FYEKMQ (reference sequence). The CDR3 sequence is 12 residues long. Trimming stripped 5 bases from V and 2 bases from J, with 7 bases between.

The genes are TRBV6-5 and TRBJ1-2; D ambiguous. CDR1 is MNHEY, CDR2 SVGAGI, per germline. The CDR3 extends over 13 amino acids. V was cut by 2 bases and J by 8 bases, with 12 bases left in between. CDR3 nucleotide sequence: TGTGCCAGCAGTTACCCTGGTGGCCACGGCTACACCTTC. Its translation: CASSYPGGHGYTF.

In its sample, this clone was seen many times. The V call is TRBV29-1, the J call TRBJ1-1, with D maybe TRBD1 (6 bases). Germline values: CDR1 SQVTM, CDR2 ANQGSEA. The CDR3 extends over 11 amino acids. The ends were cut back, 7 bases at V and 5 bases at J, with 11 bases in the middle. CDR3 in DNA: TGCAGCGGGACAGAAGAGACTGAAGCTTTCTTT. Translated, it gives CSGTEETEAFF. The full variable domain, its missing parts supplied by reference TRBV29-1 and TRBJ1-1, is SAVISQKPSRDICQRGTSLTIQCQVDSQVTMMFWYRQQPGQSLTLIATANQGSEATYESGFVIDKFPISRPNLTFSTLTVSNMSPEDSSIYLCSGTEETEAFFGQGTRLTVV.

The chain couples TRBV4-2 to TRBJ2-2; 10 bases map to TRBD2. Germline values: CDR1 LGHNA, CDR2 YNFKEQ. With 8 bases clipped from V and 3 bases from J, the junction kept 6 bases outside the gene matches. The CDR3 is made up of 15 amino acids. CDR3 protein: CASGPSGGDTGELFF. Here the CDR3 DNA reads TGTGCCAGCGGACCTAGCGGGGGTGACACCGGGGAGCTGTTTTTT.

The rearrangement links TRBV13 to TRBJ2-1; TRBD2 might be the D (7 bases). Trimming took 1 base from V and 2 from J, leaving 9 bases between them. Germline CDR1 is PRHDT and CDR2 is FYEKMQ (reference sequence). CDR3 length: 15 amino acids. This CDR3 reads CASSLAGGPYNEQFF. The CDR3 DNA sequence: TGTGCCAGCAGCTTAGCGGGGGGCCCCTACAATGAGCAGTTCTTC.

The J gene is TRBJ1-3, the V gene TRBV19; D is unclear. CDR1 and CDR2 (germline): LNHDA, SQIVND (reference sequence). The V end was cut by 3 bases, the J end by 8 bases, with 11 bases between. CDR3 size: 13 residues. The CDR3 here is CASSIFGVDTIYF. The CDR3 coding sequence is TGTGCCAGTAGTATTTTTGGAGTAGACACCATATATTTT.

The chain combines TRBV7-2 with TRBJ2-1, with D maybe TRBD1 (6 bases). CDR1 SGHTA and CDR2 FQGNSA come from the germline V gene. The CDR3 covers 15 residues. Between the trimmed V and J ends, which lost 4 bases and 0 bases, there was a span of 10 bases. Here the CDR3 reads CASSSDSSSYNEQFF. DNA of the CDR3: TGTGCCAGCAGCTCGGACAGTTCCTCCTACAATGAGCAGTTCTTC.

This chain connects TRBV18 to TRBJ2-7; 7 bases match TRBD1. The ends lost 8 bases at V and 0 bases at J; junction bases unmatched: 7. The CDR3 runs to 14 residues. Germline CDR1 is KGHSH and CDR2 is LQKENI. The chain's CDR3 is CASANRGHSYEQYF. The CDR3 DNA reads as TGTGCCAGCGCCAACAGGGGACACTCCTACGAGCAGTACTTC.